The 24 T cell receptor beta chains listed next were all sequenced from one sample in a study of regulatory T cells in long-lasting Graves disease. With iRepertoire HTBI primers and Arm-PCR of CDR3 regions, TCR beta libraries were built. TCRdb fed the multiplex PCR reads into MiXCR, producing one record per CDR3 protein. The repertoire consists of 620,000 or so distinct CDR3 sequences, with 15% to 20% occurring once and the leading ten covering about 18%. Specified time point: newly diagnosed GD, antithyroid drugs for less than 3 months. PBMC-extracted RNA yielded the TCR library. These data also featured in a second study, about T cells in Graves' hyperthyroidism and ophthalmopathy.

Sequenced material: peripheral blood mononuclear cells (PBMCs), taken at new diagnosis, from a patient treated with antithyroid drugs. These receptors were taken from a woman aged 30 to 39 with Graves disease.

A word on this clonotype: A read error may be the cause here, since a much bigger clone is one base away. The chain recombines TRBV24-1 with TRBJ2-2; D is ambiguous. From germline, CDR1 is KGHDR and CDR2 SFDVKD. This CDR3 is built from 12 residues. CDR3 DNA sequence: TGTGCCACCAGTGATTTGCTGGGTGAGCTGGTTTTT. Protein: CATSDLLGELVF.

This clonotype was detected many times. The gene calls are TRBV3-1 and TRBJ1-2; D is undetermined. The CDR3 is 14 residues long. With 4 bases removed from V and 8 bases from J, the gap between germline ends came to 17 bases. Germline loops: CDR1 LGHDT, CDR2 YNNKEL (reference sequence). CDR3 in DNA: TGTGCCAGCAGCCCCCCTGTTGTGGCGGGGGGCTACACCTTC. Encoded protein: CASSPPVVAGGYTF.

This CDR3 reads CASSRHQGVKSTDTQYF. The CDR3 DNA sequence: TGTGCCAGCAGCCGCCATCAGGGGGTTAAGAGCACAGATACGCAGTATTTT. The chain combines TRBV3-1 with TRBJ2-3, with 7 nucleotides matching TRBD1. The ends lost 4 bases at V and 0 bases at J; junction bases unmatched: 10. The length of the CDR3 is 17 residues. The germline V gene has CDR1 LGHDT and CDR2 YNNKEL (reference sequence).

This clonotype came up a few times. It may be a read error: a sequence one base away is much more abundant. The chain employs TRBV28 and TRBJ2-7; 8 positions match TRBD2. In germline, CDR1 is MDHEN, CDR2 SYDVKM. The trim removed 5 bases at V and 3 bases at J, leaving 9 bases unmatched. The CDR3 is 15 amino acids. The CDR3 DNA follows: TGTGCCAGCAGTCCCCTCTTAGCGGGAATCTACGAGCAGTACTTC. Translated: CASSPLLAGIYEQYF.

This clonotype showed up many times. J is TRBJ2-5 and V is TRBV30; no clear D. The CDR3 extends over 13 amino acids. Germline CDR1 and CDR2: GTSNPN and SVGIG (reference sequence). V lost 1 base and J lost 3, with 9 bases in between. Here the CDR3 reads CAWSGSLEETQYF. The DNA for the CDR3 is TGTGCCTGGAGTGGGAGCCTTGAAGAGACCCAGTACTTC. Supplemented by reference TRBV30 and TRBJ2-5, the full variable domain reads SQTIHQWPATLVQPVGSPLSLECTVEGTSNPNLYWYRQAAGRGLQLLFYSVGIGQISSEVPQNLSASRPQDRQFILSSKKLLLSDSGFYLCAWSGSLEETQYFGPGTRLLVL.

This clonotype was recorded at least ten times. This chain connects TRBV2 to TRBJ1-3; no reliable D call. Trimming pared 2 bases from V and 0 bases from J, leaving 5 bases between. The V gene's germline CDR1 is SNHLY and CDR2 FYNNEI. The CDR3 totals 14 residues. The CDR3 protein is CASSEHNSGNTIYF. CDR3 DNA: TGTGCCAGCAGTGAACATAACTCTGGAAACACCATATATTTT.

This clonotype was found a few times. This chain joins TRBV28 and TRBJ2-2; D is unclear. V gave up 2 bases and J gave up 5 bases, with 12 bases separating them. Germline V gives CDR1 MDHEN, CDR2 SYDVKM. The CDR3 covers 15 residues. The chain's CDR3 is CASSLPRGPTGELFF. As DNA, the CDR3 is TGTGCCAGCAGTTTACCCCGCGGTCCGACCGGGGAGCTGTTTTTT.

This chain uses TRBV7-9 with TRBJ2-7; D possibly corresponds to TRBD2 (6 bases). V was shortened by 1 base and J by 5 bases, with 21 bases between the two germline ends. CDR3 length: 17 residues. Germline V gene data show CDR1 as SEHNR and CDR2 as FQNEAQ (reference sequence). CDR3 DNA sequence: TGTGCCAGCAGCTTAGGGCGGGGATGGGACTCATTCGACGAGCAGTACTTC. Residues: CASSLGRGWDSFDEQYF.

In the case of this clonotype: A read error may be the cause here, since a much bigger clone is one base away. The chain recombines TRBV27 with TRBJ2-2; TRBD1 matches at 7 bases. Per germline, CDR1 MNHEY and CDR2 SMNVEV (reference sequence). CDR3 size: 16 residues. For the CDR3, the DNA is TGTGCCAGCAGTTTTAGACAGGGACGGGACACCGGGGAGCTGCTTTTT. It codes for CASSFRQGRDTGELLF.

The chain links TRBV3-1 to TRBJ1-4, with 8 bases identical to TRBD1. Looked up from germline, CDR1 is LGHDT and CDR2 is YNNKEL (reference sequence). The V gene end was trimmed by 6 bases and the J gene end by 5 bases; junction bases not matched to a gene: 11. This CDR3 comprises 16 residues. CDR3 amino acids: CASRPNPGTGNEKLFF. The CDR3 DNA reads TGTGCCAGCAGGCCCAACCCCGGGACAGGCAATGAAAAACTGTTTTTT. Supplemented by reference TRBV3-1 and TRBJ1-4, the full variable domain reads DTAVSQTPKYLVTQMGNDKSIKCEQNLGHDTMYWYKQDSKKFLKIMFSYNNKELIINETVPNRFSPKSPDKAHLNLHINSLELGDSAVYFCASRPNPGTGNEKLFFGSGTQLSVL.

This clonotype was detected only a few times. Written as DNA, the CDR3 is TGTGCCACCTTGACAGGGAATAATTCACCCCTCCACTTT. This sequence encodes CATLTGNNSPLHF. The chain employs TRBV27 and TRBJ1-6; TRBD1 matches at 7 bases. Trimming cost V 10 bases and J 5 bases; bases outside gene matches: 5. This CDR3 has 13 residues. Germline V gene sequence: CDR1 MNHEY, CDR2 SMNVEV (reference sequence).

The table lists this clonotype with a few counts. The J gene is TRBJ2-1, the V gene TRBV5-1; D ambiguous. There are 16 residues in the CDR3. The ends were cut back, 0 bases at V and 5 bases at J, with 15 bases in the middle. CDR1 is SGHRS, CDR2 YFSETQ, per germline. In DNA, the CDR3 is TGCGCCAGCAGCTTGGCTCAGGCCTCGTTCAACAATGAGCAGTTCTTC. Translating it yields CASSLAQASFNNEQFF.

This clonotype has a handful of counts. The chain uses TRBV6-5 and TRBJ1-3; D unclear. This CDR3 is 15 amino acids long. Germline V gene data show CDR1 as MNHEY and CDR2 as SVGAGI. V lost 4 bases to trimming and J lost 0 bases, with 10 bases between them. CDR3 residues: CASSSLSSSGNTIYF. CDR3 in DNA: TGTGCCAGCAGTTCCCTATCGTCCTCTGGAAACACCATATATTTT.

The genes are TRBV9 and TRBJ2-5; no firm D call. The CDR3 runs to 13 residues. Per the germline V gene, CDR1 is SGDLS and CDR2 is YYNGEE. The germline V and J ends were trimmed by 3 bases and 4 bases, with 10 bases remaining between them. CDR3 in amino acids: CASSASPIETQYF. DNA for the CDR3: TGTGCCAGCAGCGCCAGCCCCATAGAGACCCAGTACTTC.

This clonotype has ten or more counts. V usage is TRBV6-2 or TRBV6-3 and J usage is TRBJ2-1; no clear D. The CDR3 runs to 15 residues. V lost 0 bases, J lost 9 bases, and 15 bases lay in between. In germline, CDR1 is MNHEY, CDR2 SVGEGT. CDR3 region: CASSYSLSGHGEQFF. The DNA of the CDR3 is TGTGCCAGCAGTTACTCGCTGTCGGGTCATGGTGAGCAGTTCTTC.

Turning to this clonotype: A much larger clone differs from this one at a single base, so this may be a read error. The gene calls are TRBV7-9 and TRBJ2-1, with 10 nucleotides matching TRBD2. CDR3 length: 15 amino acids. Looked up from germline, CDR1 is SEHNR and CDR2 is FQNEAQ (reference sequence). For the CDR3, the DNA is TGTGCCAGCAGCTTAGGGCCTAGCGGGAGCAATGAGCGGTTCTTC. This encodes CASSLGPSGSNERFF.

The chain uses TRBV30 and TRBJ2-7; 8 bases line up with TRBD2. CDR1 and CDR2 (germline): GTSNPN, SVGIG (reference sequence). Germline trimming cut 1 base from V and 5 bases from J; bases unmatched to any gene: 1. There are 12 residues in the CDR3. DNA for the CDR3: TGTGCCTGGAGTGAGCGGGAGAACGAGCAGTACTTC. Its protein product is CAWSERENEQYF.

This clonotype was seen many times. This chain uses TRBV5-1 with TRBJ1-1; tentatively, D is TRBD1 (5 bases). Trimming removed 0 bases from V and 5 bases from J, with 17 bases in between. Germline V CDR1 and CDR2: SGHRS, YFSETQ. The CDR3 length is 16 residues. The CDR3 region has the DNA TGCGCCAGCAGCTTGGCCGACAGAGGGGTAGGGACTGAAGCTTTCTTT. Translation: CASSLADRGVGTEAFF.

V usage is TRBV13 and J usage is TRBJ1-2, with TRBD1 matching over 9 bases. J was trimmed by 4 bases and V by 4 bases; bases with no gene match: 7. The CDR3 loop spans 15 amino acids. Germline CDR1 and CDR2: PRHDT and FYEKMQ (reference sequence). The CDR3 nucleotides are TGTGCCAGCAGCTCACCGGGACAGGGACTCTATGGCTACACCTTC. Translation gives CASSSPGQGLYGYTF. Combining the CDR3 with reference TRBV13 and TRBJ1-2 gives the whole variable domain AAGVIQSPRHLIKEKRETATLKCYPIPRHDTVYWYQQGPGQDPQFLISFYEKMQSDKGSIPDRFSAQQFSDYHSELNMSSLELGDSALYFCASSSPGQGLYGYTFGSGTRLTVV.

This clonotype was seen only a few times. A much more abundant neighbour one base away suggests this may be a read error. V and J are TRBV7-2 and TRBJ2-5; possibly TRBD1 or TRBD2 for D (5 bases each). The length of the CDR3 is 15 residues. Germline-derived CDR1 and CDR2 are SGHTA and FQGNSA. In DNA form, the CDR3 reads TGTGCCAGCAGCCCACCCAGGGACGCCCAAGAGACCCAGCACTTC. It specifies CASSPPRDAQETQHF.

This clonotype was seen repeatedly, ten times or more. The rearrangement joins TRBV28 to TRBJ1-2, with unresolved D. Trimming took off 6 bases at V and 8 bases at J, with 16 bases between the two ends. This CDR3 is 13 amino acids long. Germline CDR1 and CDR2: MDHEN and SYDVKM. The CDR3 DNA sequence: TGTGCCAGCAGCTTAGGTGGTGGAGGCGGCTACACCTTC. This gives the protein CASSLGGGGGYTF.

This clonotype was counted many times. The gene calls are TRBV28 and TRBJ1-1; D is undetermined. Trimming shortened V by 7 bases and J by 1 base, and 16 bases separated the two germline ends. CDR1 is MDHEN and CDR2 is SYDVKM in the germline V gene. The CDR3 has 15 residues. The CDR3 reads CASTPWVGRNTEAFF. CDR3 sequence (DNA): TGTGCCAGCACCCCCTGGGTGGGTCGGAACACTGAAGCTTTCTTT.

The V and J genes are TRBV20-1 and TRBJ2-2, with TRBD2 identical over 9 bases. CDR3 length: 16 amino acids. Germline V gene sequence: CDR1 DFQATT, CDR2 SNEGSKA (reference sequence). V lost 1 base and J lost 2; bases outside the gene matches: 5. DNA for the CDR3: TGCAGTGCTAGAGCAGGAGCGGGAGGAAACACCGGGGAGCTGTTTTTT. Protein product: CSARAGAGGNTGELFF.

This clonotype appeared many times. V gene TRBV27 combines with J gene TRBJ2-3, with 8 positions matching TRBD2. The V gene's germline CDR1 is MNHEY and CDR2 SMNVEV (reference sequence). The V and J ends lost 1 base and 4 bases, in that order; junction bases with no gene match: 13. The CDR3 loop spans 18 amino acids. This chain's CDR3 is CASSLLSKAGVGADTQYF. The CDR3 nucleotides are TGTGCCAGCAGTTTATTGAGCAAAGCGGGAGTGGGGGCAGATACGCAGTATTTT.